In this sample, the clone carrying this TCR beta chain turned up many times. Its antigen remains unidentified. CDR3 length: 14 amino acids. V lost 1 base to trimming and J lost 4 bases; unmatched junction nucleotides: 3. Germline CDR1 SGHTA, CDR2 FQGNSA. The donors, all healthy, were Caucasians living in Russia, aged about 6 to 100. It was with a sample-barcoded 5' primer and a J-beta primer mix that a second PCR of about 6 to 12 cycles was run. Each sample provided no less than 2.5 million CDR3-containing paired-end reads. TCRdb re-derived calls from the 5' RACE reads in MiXCR, one entry per CDR3 protein. The table records about 1,600,000 distinct CDR3 sequences, around 39% of them present only once. These data belong to a study of blood T cells in healthy people across ages. Study at large: About one barcoded beta molecule per two T cells was captured by template switching. Findings of the study overall: Unsorted PBMCs blocked a conclusive comparison of naive and antigen-experienced cells.

The sequencing sample was made of blood. This receptor was identified in a woman younger than 35 in good health. The chain joins TRBV7-2 to TRBJ1-2; 7 bases match TRBD1. The DNA for the CDR3 is TGTGCCAGCAGCTTAGGACAGGGAGGCTATGGCTACACCTTC. Protein sequence: CASSLGQGGYGYTF.